This entry concerns a single T cell receptor beta chain. The CDR3 is made up of 17 amino acids. Trimming took 1 base from V and 10 from J; bases not matched to a gene: 13. Germline V gives CDR1 LGHNA, CDR2 YNFKEQ. Produced via immunoSEQ multiplex PCR; TCRdb's table is partial and in-frame only. The sample yields approximately 300,000 clones, about 80% seen once. This entry comes from a study of blood T cell repertoires in COVID-19. Sequencing was done on a sample of peripheral blood. The J gene is TRBJ1-6, the V gene TRBV4-2, with 7 bases aligning to TRBD1. The origin of this receptor is a person between 70 and 80 years old with COVID-19, enrolled during active disease. The CDR3 region is CASSQVGATGNGSPLHF. In DNA form, the CDR3 reads TGTGCCAGCAGCCAAGTAGGGGCGACAGGGAACGGATCACCCCTCCACTTT.